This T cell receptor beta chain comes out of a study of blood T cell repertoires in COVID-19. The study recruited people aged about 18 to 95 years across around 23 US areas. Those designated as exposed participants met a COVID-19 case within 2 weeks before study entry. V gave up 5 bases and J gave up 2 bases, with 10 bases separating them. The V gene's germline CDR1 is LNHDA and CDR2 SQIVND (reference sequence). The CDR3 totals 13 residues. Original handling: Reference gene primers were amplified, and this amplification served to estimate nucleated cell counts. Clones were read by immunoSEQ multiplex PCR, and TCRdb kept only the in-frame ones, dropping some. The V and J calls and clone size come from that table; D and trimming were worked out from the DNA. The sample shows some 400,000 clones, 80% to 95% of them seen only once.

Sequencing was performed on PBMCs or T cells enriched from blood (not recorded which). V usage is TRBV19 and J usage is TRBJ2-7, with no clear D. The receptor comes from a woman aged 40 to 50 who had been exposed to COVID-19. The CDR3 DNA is TGTGCCAGTAGTCCCGCCCAGGCCTACGAGCAGTACTTC. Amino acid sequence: CASSPAQAYEQYF.